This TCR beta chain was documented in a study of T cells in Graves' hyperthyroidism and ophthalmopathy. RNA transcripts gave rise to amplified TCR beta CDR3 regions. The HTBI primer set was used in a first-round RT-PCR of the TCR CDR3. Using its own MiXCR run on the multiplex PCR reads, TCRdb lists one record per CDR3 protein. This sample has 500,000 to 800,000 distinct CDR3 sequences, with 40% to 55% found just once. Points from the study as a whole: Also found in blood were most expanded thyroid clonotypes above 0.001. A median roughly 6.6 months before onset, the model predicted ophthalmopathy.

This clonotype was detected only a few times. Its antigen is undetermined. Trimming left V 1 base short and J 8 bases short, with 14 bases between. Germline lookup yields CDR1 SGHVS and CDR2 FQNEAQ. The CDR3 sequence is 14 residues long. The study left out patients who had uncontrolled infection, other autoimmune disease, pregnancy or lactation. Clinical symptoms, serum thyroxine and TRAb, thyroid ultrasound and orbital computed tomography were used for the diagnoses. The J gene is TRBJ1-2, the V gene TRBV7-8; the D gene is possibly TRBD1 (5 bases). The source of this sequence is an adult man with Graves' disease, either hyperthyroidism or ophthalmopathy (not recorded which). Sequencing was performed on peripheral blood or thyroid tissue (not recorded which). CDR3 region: CASSLVPGAGGYTF. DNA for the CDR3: TGTGCCAGCAGCTTAGTTCCTGGGGCTGGAGGCTACACCTTC.